Following are 32 T cell receptor beta chains from one sample sequenced in a study of identical twins. One entry per CDR3 protein, called by TCRdb with MiXCR from the 5' RACE reads. The table records fewer than 250,000 distinct CDR3 sequences, around a tenth of them present only once. Sequencing input: memory (CD45RO+) T cells sorted from blood. All receptors come from a woman aged 18-35 years in good health.

This clonotype was detected a few times. CDR3 residues: CAISETRTSGRAYNEQFF. DNA of the CDR3: TGTGCCATCAGTGAGACCCGGACTAGCGGGAGGGCCTACAATGAGCAGTTCTTC. The genes are TRBV10-3 and TRBJ2-1, with 15 nucleotides matching TRBD2. Germline V gene sequence: CDR1 ENHRY, CDR2 SYGVKD. This CDR3 has 18 amino acids. J was trimmed by 2 bases and V by 2 bases; bases with no gene match: 4.

This chain uses TRBV7-9 with TRBJ2-7; D gene uncertain. This CDR3 has 12 amino acids. Germline V gene sequence: CDR1 SEHNR, CDR2 FQNEAQ (reference sequence). Trimming pared 4 bases from V and 3 bases from J, leaving 7 bases between. The CDR3 DNA is TGTGCCAGCAGCTCGGATATCTACGAGCAGTACTTC. Translating it yields CASSSDIYEQYF.

This clonotype was detected only a few times. The chain has TRBV12-3 or TRBV12-4 and TRBJ1-1; possible D gene TRBD1, 6 bases. CDR3 length: 15 residues. V was trimmed by 6 bases and J by 0 bases, leaving 14 bases between them. CDR3 sequence: CASRAGAAMNTEAFF. DNA of the CDR3: TGTGCCAGCAGGGCAGGGGCCGCCATGAACACTGAAGCTTTCTTT.

The J gene is TRBJ1-2, the V gene TRBV30, with D unresolved. Germline V lookup: CDR1 GTSNPN, CDR2 SVGIG (reference sequence). The V and J ends lost 5 bases and 8 bases respectively, with 18 bases between them. The CDR3 spans 13 residues. The CDR3 DNA is TGTGCCTGGGTCGGTACCTTGGTTAGCGGCTACACCTTC. Protein: CAWVGTLVSGYTF.

This clonotype was recorded a few times. The chain carries TRBV5-1 and TRBJ2-7; 8 nucleotides agree with TRBD2. The CDR3 has 14 amino acids. Germline loops: CDR1 SGHRS, CDR2 YFSETQ. J lost 3 bases, V lost 0 bases, and 2 bases had no gene match. In nucleotides, the CDR3 is TGCGCCAGCAGCTTGGACGGGGGGGACTACGAGCAGTACTTC. Translation: CASSLDGGDYEQYF. Using reference TRBV5-1 and TRBJ2-7 for the parts outside the CDR3, the full variable domain is KAGVTQTPRYLIKTRGQQVTLSCSPISGHRSVSWYQQTPGQGLQFLFEYFSETQRNKGNFPGRFSGRQFSNSRSEMNVSTLELGDSALYLCASSLDGGDYEQYFGPGTRLTVT.

This clonotype was observed a handful of times. V gene TRBV6-2 or TRBV6-3 combines with J gene TRBJ1-1, with 11 bases lining up with TRBD1. Trimming cost V 0 bases and J 4 bases; bases outside gene matches: 7. CDR1 is MNHEY and CDR2 is SVGEGT in the germline V gene. CDR3 length equals 17 residues. The DNA of the CDR3 is TGTGCCAGCAGTTACTCGGACAGGGGGCGCGGGGGCACTGAAGCTTTCTTT. Translating it yields CASSYSDRGRGGTEAFF.

This clonotype was counted many times. The rearrangement joins TRBV5-1 to TRBJ2-7; 9 bases match TRBD2. Looked up from germline, CDR1 is SGHRS and CDR2 is YFSETQ. V trimming: 3 bases; J trimming: 0 bases; junction bases outside the gene matches: 4. The CDR3 spans 15 residues. The CDR3 nucleotides read TGCGCCAGCAGCTGGGCGGGAGGGAGCTCCTACGAGCAGTACTTC. Translated: CASSWAGGSSYEQYF.

This clonotype was counted ten times or more. CDR3 amino acids: CASSFQTGGGTQYF. The CDR3 coding sequence is TGCGCCAGCAGCTTCCAGACTGGGGGGGGGACCCAGTACTTC. The rearrangement links TRBV5-1 to TRBJ2-5; 7 bases agree with TRBD2. J gave up 7 bases and V 2 bases, and 8 bases lay outside the gene matches. The length of the CDR3 is 14 residues. CDR1 and CDR2 (germline): SGHRS, YFSETQ.

This chain joins TRBV30 and TRBJ1-1; D gene unclear. Germline CDR1 is GTSNPN and CDR2 is SVGIG (reference sequence). There are 12 residues in the CDR3. Trimming pared 2 bases from V and 1 base from J, leaving 5 bases between. The CDR3 nucleotides are TGTGCCTGGAGTCGTAGGAACACTGAAGCTTTCTTT. Its protein is CAWSRRNTEAFF.

This clonotype came up a few times. The chain carries TRBV7-8 and TRBJ2-1, with 8 bases identical to TRBD2. Trimming at V came to 2 bases and at J to 5 bases, leaving 5 bases not matched to a gene. This CDR3 region has 15 residues. Per germline, CDR1 SGHVS and CDR2 FQNEAQ. The DNA of the CDR3 is TGTGCCAGCAGCTTAAGACTAGCGCGAAACAATGAGCAGTTCTTC. Amino acid sequence: CASSLRLARNNEQFF.

The chain couples TRBV7-2 to TRBJ2-7; D ambiguous. The V end lost 1 base, the J end lost 0 bases, and 10 bases lay between the germline ends. CDR1 and CDR2 (germline): SGHTA, FQGNSA. The CDR3 contains 15 residues. The CDR3 DNA reads as TGTGCCAGCAGCTTAGACCCGACAACCTCCTACGAGCAGTACTTC. Translation: CASSLDPTTSYEQYF.

In this sample, this clonotype turned up a few times. The chain combines TRBV12-3 or TRBV12-4 with TRBJ2-7; a possible D gene is TRBD2 (6 bases). The CDR3 length is 14 residues. Trimming pared 1 base from V and 2 bases from J, leaving 9 bases between. CDR3 sequence: CASSLGRAPYEQYF. CDR3 bases: TGTGCCAGCAGTTTAGGGAGGGCTCCCTACGAGCAGTACTTC.

A few counts support this clonotype. The rearrangement links TRBV27 to TRBJ1-5; D gene ambiguous. The germline gives CDR1 MNHEY, CDR2 SMNVEV (reference sequence). Trimming pared 8 bases from V and 2 bases from J, leaving 19 bases between. This CDR3 comprises 16 residues. The CDR3 nucleotides are TGTGCCAGCTCCCTCCTCGGAGAGGGAGGCAATCAGCCCCAGCATTTT. Amino acids: CASSLLGEGGNQPQHF.

This clonotype has only one observation. J is TRBJ2-1 and V is TRBV7-9; tentatively, D is TRBD1 (6 bases). CDR3 length: 17 amino acids. The V gene lost 8 bases and the J gene lost 0 bases, with 20 bases spanning the gap. Germline CDR1 reads SEHNR; CDR2 reads FQNEAQ (reference sequence). The CDR3 sequence: CASGSRGASGSYNEQFF. The CDR3 nucleotides are TGTGCCAGCGGCTCCAGGGGTGCGAGTGGCTCCTACAATGAGCAGTTCTTC. Full variable domain (remainder filled in from reference TRBV7-9 and TRBJ2-1): DTGVSQNPRHKITKRGQNVTFRCDPISEHNRLYWYRQTLGQGPEFLTYFQNEAQLEKSRLLSDRFSAERPKGSFSTLEIQRTEQGDSAMYLCASGSRGASGSYNEQFFGPGTRLTVL.

The chain has TRBV3-1 and TRBJ1-1, with D hard to call. Germline CDR1 reads LGHDT; CDR2 reads YNNKEL (reference sequence). Trimming left V 3 bases short and J 10 bases short, with 12 bases between. The CDR3 consists of 12 residues. The CDR3 reads CASSQAGTGAFF. In DNA, the CDR3 is TGTGCCAGCAGCCAGGCCGGCACCGGAGCTTTCTTT.

This clonotype appeared many times. V is TRBV12-3 or TRBV12-4 and J is TRBJ2-3; tentatively, D is TRBD2 (6 bases). The CDR3 consists of 14 residues. Trimming took off 6 bases at V and 6 bases at J, with 16 bases between the two ends. DNA of the CDR3: TGTGCCAGCAGATATTTTAAGGAGGGCGATACGCAGTATTTT. This codes for CASRYFKEGDTQYF.

This clonotype was found many times. The rearrangement links TRBV5-1 to TRBJ2-2, with 10 bases matching TRBD2. CDR3 length equals 17 residues. V trimming: 1 base; J trimming: 7 bases; junction bases outside the gene matches: 10. Germline V gene sequence: CDR1 SGHRS, CDR2 YFSETQ. The CDR3 sequence is CASSLTPASGSGGELFF. In nucleotides, the CDR3 is TGCGCCAGCAGCTTGACCCCCGCTAGCGGGAGCGGCGGGGAGCTGTTTTTT.

This sequence joins TRBV12-3 or TRBV12-4 and TRBJ2-7; 10 bases line up with TRBD1. The CDR3 sequence is 15 residues long. The V segment lost 4 bases and the J segment 2 bases; nucleotides outside the gene matches: 5. The CDR3 region has the DNA TGTGCCAGCAGTTCAAGGGACAGGGGAGCCTACGAGCAGTACTTC. Its translation is CASSSRDRGAYEQYF.

This chain uses TRBV6-1 with TRBJ1-6; D remains unclear. From germline, CDR1 is MNHNS and CDR2 SASEGT. This CDR3 is built from 14 residues. V lost 2 bases and J lost 8, with 10 bases in between. CDR3 sequence: CASSELLGYSPLHF. The CDR3 DNA sequence: TGTGCCAGCAGTGAACTTCTCGGGTATTCACCCCTCCACTTT.

The CDR3: CSAREASGADTQYF. CDR3 DNA sequence: TGCAGTGCTAGAGAGGCTAGCGGGGCAGATACGCAGTATTTT. The rearrangement joins TRBV20-1 to TRBJ2-3, with 9 bases fitting TRBD2. Germline lookup yields CDR1 DFQATT and CDR2 SNEGSKA (reference sequence). The CDR3 extends over 14 amino acids. V was clipped by 0 bases and J by 4 bases; unmatched bases: 2.

This clonotype was observed a handful of times. V and J are TRBV2 and TRBJ2-1; D unresolved. Germline assignment: CDR1 SNHLY and CDR2 FYNNEI. Between the trimmed V and J ends, which lost 2 bases and 7 bases, there was a span of 9 bases. The CDR3 runs 13 residues. In nucleotides, the CDR3 is TGTGCCAGCAGTGAATGGTCGAGAAATGAGCAGTTCTTC. Residues: CASSEWSRNEQFF.

This clonotype was observed at least ten times. The rearrangement joins TRBV9 to TRBJ2-3, with D possibly TRBD1 on 7 matching bases. The V and J ends lost 5 bases and 3 bases respectively, with 22 bases between them. Germline V lookup: CDR1 SGDLS, CDR2 YYNGEE. The CDR3 loop spans 17 amino acids. In DNA, the CDR3 is TGTGCCAGCAGACCAGGGGGGAACCTAGGGAGTACAGATACGCAGTATTTT. Encoded protein: CASRPGGNLGSTDTQYF.

This clonotype was observed a handful of times. The chain employs TRBV20-1 and TRBJ2-1; D tentatively reads TRBD1 or TRBD2 (5 bases each). The CDR3 is 13 amino acids. V lost 4 bases, J lost 2 bases, and 9 bases lay in between. Germline lookup yields CDR1 DFQATT and CDR2 SNEGSKA (reference sequence). CDR3 sequence (DNA): TGCAGTGCTATTGGGGGAACCTACAATGAGCAGTTCTTC. This sequence encodes CSAIGGTYNEQFF.

As concerns this clonotype: A read error may be the cause here, since a much bigger clone is one base away. This chain connects TRBV30 to TRBJ2-2, with 11 bases fitting TRBD2. J was trimmed by 6 bases and V by 8 bases; bases with no gene match: 11. The length of the CDR3 is 15 residues. The germline CDR1 and CDR2 sequences are GTSNPN and SVGIG (reference sequence). Written as DNA, the CDR3 is TGTGCCCTCTCCAGGACTAGCGGGTCAGCCGGGGAGCTGTTTTTT. It specifies CALSRTSGSAGELFF.

This clonotype has just a few counts. The chain carries TRBV20-1 and TRBJ2-5; maybe TRBD2 (6 bases). The CDR3 spans 17 residues. The V and J ends lost 6 bases and 5 bases respectively, with 28 bases between them. Germline V gene data show CDR1 as DFQATT and CDR2 as SNEGSKA (reference sequence). The CDR3, as DNA: TGCAGTGCCTTACCCCACGCGACCGGAGGGGTAGGGGAGACCCAGTACTTC. This gives the protein CSALPHATGGVGETQYF.

This clonotype was detected only a few times. V and J are TRBV7-9 and TRBJ2-4; D gene unclear. The germline CDR1 and CDR2 sequences are SEHNR and FQNEAQ (reference sequence). Trimming left V 4 bases short and J 0 bases short, with 13 bases between. The CDR3 runs to 16 residues. This chain's CDR3 is CASSSLTLLAKNIQYF. In nucleotides, the CDR3 is TGTGCCAGCAGCTCTTTAACCCTCCTAGCCAAAAACATTCAGTACTTC.

This clonotype was seen many times. The chain has TRBV5-1 and TRBJ2-3; weak D call: TRBD1 (6 bases). V was pared by 4 bases and J by 2 bases, with 14 bases between. The CDR3 runs to 15 residues. Germline CDR1 reads SGHRS; CDR2 reads YFSETQ. CDR3 nucleotide sequence: TGCGCCAGCAGCGCTGGACAGCCCAACACAGATACGCAGTATTTT. It specifies CASSAGQPNTDTQYF.

The chain joins TRBV4-3 to TRBJ1-1; D unresolved. V lost 0 bases and J lost 4, with 15 bases in between. Germline V CDR1 and CDR2: LGHNA, YSLEER. This CDR3 region has 16 residues. The DNA of the CDR3 is TGCGCCAGCAGCCAAGATGTCCGCGGGCGGGCCACTGAAGCTTTCTTT. Its translation is CASSQDVRGRATEAFF.

Only a few counts were recorded for this clonotype. The CDR3 spells CASSQGGSNQPQHF. DNA of the CDR3: TGTGCCAGCAGCCAAGGGGGAAGCAATCAGCCCCAGCATTTT. The chain uses TRBV3-1 and TRBJ1-5; D unclear. The germline gives CDR1 LGHDT, CDR2 YNNKEL (reference sequence). Trimming took off 1 base at V and 1 base at J, with 5 bases between the two ends. This CDR3 contains 14 residues.

V usage is TRBV20-1 and J usage is TRBJ2-2; D unclear. Germline V gives CDR1 DFQATT, CDR2 SNEGSKA (reference sequence). The V end lost 7 bases, the J end lost 4 bases, and 13 bases lay between the germline ends. The CDR3 runs 13 residues. The CDR3 DNA is TGCAGTGGGGCCCGCCTTCCCACCGGGGAGCTGTTTTTT. Its protein is CSGARLPTGELFF.

V usage is TRBV3-1 and J usage is TRBJ2-5, with D perhaps matching TRBD2 (5 bases). The CDR3 is 14 residues long. The V gene's germline CDR1 is LGHDT and CDR2 YNNKEL (reference sequence). The V end lost 1 base, the J end lost 5 bases, and 11 bases lay between the germline ends. The CDR3 region has the DNA TGTGCCAGCAGCCAAGCAAGAGGGCGGGAGACCCAGTACTTC. Translated: CASSQARGRETQYF.

This clonotype showed up just a few times. The chain couples TRBV6-2 or TRBV6-3 to TRBJ2-7, with TRBD1 matching over 8 bases. After removal of 5 bases from V and 1 base from J, the junction contained 7 bases not matched to a gene. Germline values: CDR1 MNHEY, CDR2 SVGEGT. The CDR3 is made up of 15 amino acids. CDR3 sequence: CASSPRQGRSYEQYF. The DNA for the CDR3 is TGTGCCAGCAGTCCCAGACAGGGGCGGTCCTACGAGCAGTACTTC.